The 18 T cell receptor beta chains below all came from one sample that was sequenced in a study of blood T cell repertoires in COVID-19 (dated by TCRdb to about 2020). The library was produced with the immunoSEQ multiplex PCR assay. Entries here come from immuneACCESS through TCRdb and include only in-frame sequences with V and J called. Some clones fail to appear in such tables; in the studies checked, an unresolved V gene covers under half of the shortfall, and the cause of the remainder is unknown. In all, the sample holds about 270,000 clones, and about four fifths of those were seen once. Roughly 3% of the sample is taken by the ten largest. Sequences were obtained from peripheral blood. Receptors originate from a woman between 18 and 30 years old with acute or convalescent COVID-19.

With respect to this clone: Other DNA sequences in the same sample also yield this CDR3. The genes are TRBV18 and TRBJ1-2, with 7 positions matching TRBD1. Trimming cost V 0 bases and J 2 bases; bases outside gene matches: 0. The CDR3 is 14 residues long. CDR1 is KGHSH and CDR2 is LQKENI in the germline V gene. The CDR3 spells CASSPPDRNYGYTF. CDR3 coding DNA: TGTGCCAGCTCACCACCGGACAGGAACTATGGCTACACCTTC.

V and J are TRBV5-1 and TRBJ2-7, with a weak D call TRBD1 (5 bases). The germline V gene encodes CDR1 SGHRS and CDR2 YFSETQ. CDR3 length: 12 amino acids. Trimming removed 5 bases from V and 6 bases from J, with 12 bases in between. CDR3 nucleotide sequence: TGCGCCAGCAGGCGCGATAGGGGCGAGCAGTACTTC. Translation: CASRRDRGEQYF. The full variable domain, rest sourced from reference TRBV5-1 and TRBJ2-7, is KAGVTQTPRYLIKTRGQQVTLSCSPISGHRSVSWYQQTPGQGLQFLFEYFSETQRNKGNFPGRFSGRQFSNSRSEMNVSTLELGDSALYLCASRRDRGEQYFGPGTRLTVT.

As concerns this clone: This specimen includes other DNA sequences encoding the same CDR3. V is TRBV18 and J is TRBJ2-1, with 16 bases matching TRBD2. Germline V lookup: CDR1 KGHSH, CDR2 LQKENI. The junction had 3 bases not matched to a gene; V was cut back by 3 bases and J by 10 bases. The CDR3 runs to 15 residues. CDR3 sequence reads: CASSPPGLAGGEQFF. CDR3 in DNA: TGTGCCAGCTCACCGCCGGGACTAGCGGGGGGGGAGCAGTTCTTC. The entire variable domain, with the rest obtained from reference TRBV18 and TRBJ2-1, is as follows: NAGVMQNPRHLVRRRGQEARLRCSPMKGHSHVYWYRQLPEEGLKFMVYLQKENIIDESGMPKERFSAEFPKEGPSILRIQQVVRGDSAAYFCASSPPGLAGGEQFFGPGTRLTVL.

The chain joins TRBV3-1 (or the pseudogene TRBV3-2) to TRBJ2-2; 8 nucleotides match TRBD1. The germline V gene encodes CDR1 LGHDT and CDR2 YNNKEL (reference sequence). With 6 bases clipped from V and 6 bases from J, the junction kept 3 bases outside the gene matches. The CDR3 covers 13 residues. The CDR3 DNA sequence: TGTGCCAGCAGTCAACAGGGGGCCGGGGAGCTGTTTTTT. It is translated as CASSQQGAGELFF.

This rearrangement joins TRBV18 to TRBJ1-2, with 7 nucleotides matching TRBD1. V trimming: 5 bases; J trimming: 3 bases; junction bases outside the gene matches: 6. The CDR3 is made up of 14 amino acids. CDR1 and CDR2 (germline): KGHSH, LQKENI. The CDR3: CASSSTGADYGYTF. CDR3 in DNA: TGTGCCAGCTCATCAACAGGGGCAGACTATGGCTACACCTTC.

The table lists this clone with many counts. The chain is built from TRBV20-1 and TRBJ2-7; 7 nucleotides align to TRBD2. Per germline, CDR1 DFQATT and CDR2 SNEGSKA (reference sequence). After removal of 3 bases from V and 2 bases from J, the junction contained 7 bases not matched to a gene. This CDR3 region has 14 residues. CDR3 in DNA: TGCAGTGCTAGTCCTAGCGGAGGCACCTACGAGCAGTACTTC. Its translation: CSASPSGGTYEQYF.

The chain has TRBV6-2 or TRBV6-3 and TRBJ1-4; TRBD1 aligns across 9 bases. CDR3 length: 15 amino acids. Germline loops: CDR1 MNHEY, CDR2 SVGEGT. The ends lost 4 bases at V and 9 bases at J; junction bases unmatched: 9. The CDR3 bases are TGTGCCAGCAGTTTCCGACAGGGGGAAGGCCAAAAACTGTTTTTT. Its protein product is CASSFRQGEGQKLFF.

This rearrangement joins TRBV25-1 to TRBJ2-7; no clear D. V gave up 4 bases and J gave up 0 bases, with 7 bases separating them. Germline lookup yields CDR1 MGHDK and CDR2 SYGVNS. The CDR3 has 13 amino acids. CDR3 sequence (DNA): TGTGCCAGCAGTGGGTCAGTCTCCTACGAGCAGTACTTC. Its translation: CASSGSVSYEQYF.

V is TRBV29-1 and J is TRBJ2-7, with D perhaps matching TRBD1 (6 bases). The CDR3 is 13 residues long. Trimming pared 7 bases from V and 2 bases from J, leaving 15 bases between. The germline V gene encodes CDR1 SQVTM and CDR2 ANQGSEA. CDR3 residues: CSALPPGAYEQYF. The CDR3 DNA reads TGCAGCGCCCTTCCCCCAGGGGCCTACGAGCAGTACTTC.

The chain links TRBV19 to TRBJ1-4; 7 bases map to TRBD1. The CDR3 sequence is 13 residues long. Germline CDR1 LNHDA, CDR2 SQIVND (reference sequence). The V and J ends lost 8 bases and 3 bases, in that order; junction bases with no gene match: 3. DNA of the CDR3: TGTGCCAGTCGGGACAGACCTAATGAAAAACTGTTTTTT. Protein product: CASRDRPNEKLFF.

The V call is TRBV7-9, the J call TRBJ2-7, with a tentative D call TRBD2 (6 bases). Germline assignment: CDR1 SEHNR and CDR2 FQNEAQ (reference sequence). The V end was cut by 11 bases, the J end by 2 bases, with 10 bases between. The CDR3 extends over 11 amino acids. This CDR3 is CAGGNPYEQYF. The CDR3 nucleotides are TGTGCCGGGGGGAATCCCTACGAGCAGTACTTC.

This clone was observed a handful of times. The rearrangement uses TRBV7-9 and TRBJ2-1; TRBD2 aligns across 12 bases. This CDR3 has 17 amino acids. V was pared by 5 bases and J by 9 bases, with 14 bases of the junction left unmatched. CDR1 is SEHNR and CDR2 is FQNEAQ in the germline V gene (reference sequence). CDR3 DNA sequence: TGTGCCAGCAGCCCTAAACGACTAGCGGGAGCCATGGGTGAGCAGTTCTTC. Residues: CASSPKRLAGAMGEQFF.

There are a few counts of this clone. This chain joins TRBV3-1 (or the pseudogene TRBV3-2) and TRBJ1-3; perhaps TRBD1 as D (5 bases). V was trimmed by 0 bases and J by 8 bases, leaving 8 bases between them. The CDR3 runs 13 residues. The V gene's germline CDR1 is LGHDT and CDR2 YNNKEL (reference sequence). CDR3 in amino acids: CASSQEDIYTIYF. The DNA of the CDR3 is TGTGCCAGCAGCCAAGAGGACATCTACACCATATATTTT.

This chain joins TRBV4-1 and TRBJ2-7; D remains unclear. Germline V lookup: CDR1 MGHRA, CDR2 YSYEKL. CDR3 size: 16 residues. The V and J ends lost 1 base and 1 base respectively, with 14 bases between them. The CDR3 loop is CASSQVVAPRSYEQYF. The CDR3, as DNA: TGCGCCAGCAGCCAAGTCGTAGCTCCGAGATCCTACGAGCAGTACTTC.

This chain connects TRBV28 to TRBJ1-1; 7 bases align to TRBD1. The germline gives CDR1 MDHEN, CDR2 SYDVKM. V lost 7 bases, J lost 3 bases, and 5 bases stayed unmatched. The CDR3 length is 13 residues. The CDR3 reads CASTGQTYTEAFF. DNA for the CDR3: TGTGCCAGCACGGGACAGACCTACACTGAAGCTTTCTTT.

A word on this clone: Other DNA sequences within the sample encode an identical CDR3. The chain combines TRBV27 with TRBJ2-7, with 10 nucleotides matching TRBD1. Per the germline V gene, CDR1 is MNHEY and CDR2 is SMNVEV (reference sequence). The CDR3 runs 14 residues. V trimming: 5 bases; J trimming: 4 bases; junction bases outside the gene matches: 5. CDR3 residues: CASSLGQGRYEQYF. The CDR3 DNA is TGTGCCAGCAGTCTGGGACAGGGGAGGTACGAGCAGTACTTC.

This clone was seen just once. This sequence joins TRBV7-8 and TRBJ2-2; D is perhaps TRBD1 (6 bases). The germline gives CDR1 SGHVS, CDR2 FQNEAQ. Trimming left V 5 bases short and J 6 bases short, with 19 bases between. The length of the CDR3 is 16 residues. CDR3 DNA sequence: TGTGCCAGCAGCCCACTACAGGGAACTAGGGCCGGGGAGCTGTTTTTT. Amino acid sequence: CASSPLQGTRAGELFF.

J is TRBJ2-3 and V is TRBV6-2 or TRBV6-3; 8 positions match TRBD1. Germline loops: CDR1 MNHEY, CDR2 SVGEGT. CDR3 length equals 14 residues. With V trimmed by 6 bases and J by 1 base, 3 bases remained unmatched. The CDR3 DNA sequence: TGTGCCAGCAGCGGACAGGGAGGCACAGATACGCAGTATTTT. Its protein is CASSGQGGTDTQYF.